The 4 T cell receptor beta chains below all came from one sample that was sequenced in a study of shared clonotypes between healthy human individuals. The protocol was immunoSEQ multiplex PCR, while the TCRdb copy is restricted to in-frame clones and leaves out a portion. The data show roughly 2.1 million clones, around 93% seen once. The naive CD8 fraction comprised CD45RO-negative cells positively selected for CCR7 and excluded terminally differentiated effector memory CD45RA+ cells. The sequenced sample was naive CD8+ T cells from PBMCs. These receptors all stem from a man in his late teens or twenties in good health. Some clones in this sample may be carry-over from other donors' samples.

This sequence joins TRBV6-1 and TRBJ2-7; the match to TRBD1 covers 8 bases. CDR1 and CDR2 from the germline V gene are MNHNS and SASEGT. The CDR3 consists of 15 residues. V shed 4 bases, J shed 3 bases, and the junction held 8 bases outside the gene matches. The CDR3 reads CASSGWMDRVYEQYF. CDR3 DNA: TGTGCCAGCAGTGGATGGATGGACAGGGTCTACGAGCAGTACTTC.

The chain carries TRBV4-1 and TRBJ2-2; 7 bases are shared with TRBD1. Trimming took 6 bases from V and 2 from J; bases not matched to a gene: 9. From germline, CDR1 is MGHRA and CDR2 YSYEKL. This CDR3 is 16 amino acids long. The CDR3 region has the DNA TGCGCCAGCAGTCCTATCGACAGGGTTAACACCGGGGAGCTGTTTTTT. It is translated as CASSPIDRVNTGELFF.

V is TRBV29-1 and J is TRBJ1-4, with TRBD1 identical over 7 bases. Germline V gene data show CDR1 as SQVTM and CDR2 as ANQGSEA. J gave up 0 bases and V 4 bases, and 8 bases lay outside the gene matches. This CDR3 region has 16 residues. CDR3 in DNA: TGCAGCGTTGCCAGGGACAGCTTTGCAACTAATGAAAAACTGTTTTTT. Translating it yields CSVARDSFATNEKLFF.

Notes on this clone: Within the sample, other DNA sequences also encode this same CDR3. The CDR3 nucleotides read TGTGCCAGCAGCCCGGGATTATACGAGCAGTACTTC. The encoded protein is CASSPGLYEQYF. The chain combines TRBV7-9 with TRBJ2-7, with D perhaps TRBD2 (5 bases). The CDR3 totals 12 residues. Trimming removed 5 bases at V and 4 bases at J, with 9 bases between. The germline V gene has CDR1 SEHNR and CDR2 FQNEAQ (reference sequence).